Below are 5 T cell receptor beta chains sequenced from a single sample in a study of technical replicates of blood from a few donors (dated by TCRdb to about 2017). The protocol used for the library was the immunoSEQ multiplex PCR assay. This is the immuneACCESS table as TCRdb keeps it, with only in-frame sequences that have V and J called. A part of the clones is gone; compared with another copy, unresolved V genes explain less than half, and the rest is unexplained. This sample is represented by around 100,000 clones; about 95% of them were singletons. Jointly, the top ten make up 0.25% to 0.35% of the sample. Sequencing was done on a sample of T cells isolated from PBMCs. These receptors originate from a human donor in good health.

The rearrangement uses TRBV19 and TRBJ1-2; 8 nucleotides align to TRBD1. The CDR3 loop spans 15 amino acids. Trimming took 5 bases from V and 4 from J; bases not matched to a gene: 9. Germline V gene sequence: CDR1 LNHDA, CDR2 SQIVND (reference sequence). CDR3 coding DNA: TGTGCCAGTAGTTATTCGGACAGGGACTCCTATGGCTACACCTTC. Translation gives CASSYSDRDSYGYTF.

The rearrangement joins TRBV19 to TRBJ2-1, with TRBD2 identical over 9 bases. CDR1 is LNHDA, CDR2 SQIVND, per germline (reference sequence). This CDR3 has 19 amino acids. The trim removed 3 bases at V and 3 bases at J, leaving 15 bases unmatched. The CDR3 sequence is CASSILLFGVAGVYNEQFF. CDR3 sequence (DNA): TGTGCCAGTAGTATCCTACTCTTTGGAGTAGCGGGAGTCTACAATGAGCAGTTCTTC.

The chain combines TRBV10-3 with TRBJ2-5; 11 nucleotides line up with TRBD2. Germline-derived CDR1 and CDR2 are ENHRY and SYGVKD. Trimming took 2 bases from V and 2 from J; bases not matched to a gene: 4. The CDR3 contains 16 residues. CDR3 in amino acids: CAISERTSGPQETQYF. Here the CDR3 DNA reads TGTGCCATCAGTGAGAGGACTAGCGGGCCTCAAGAGACCCAGTACTTC.

This chain uses TRBV12-5 with TRBJ2-2, with TRBD2 matching 11 bases. The CDR3 runs 21 residues. CDR1 LGHNT and CDR2 FRNRAP come from the germline V gene. V was clipped by 1 base and J by 2 bases; unmatched bases: 15. In DNA, the CDR3 is TGTGCTAGTGGTTTGGGCCCCAAAGGGTTGGGGACTAGCGGCAACACCGGGGAGCTGTTTTTT. It yields the protein CASGLGPKGLGTSGNTGELFF.

V and J are TRBV15 and TRBJ2-7, with 10 bases fitting TRBD1. CDR3 size: 16 residues. V lost 1 base, J lost 2 bases, and 5 bases stayed unmatched. Germline CDR1 LNHNV, CDR2 YYDKDF (reference sequence). This CDR3 reads CATSRGLGQGAYEQYF. Here the CDR3 DNA reads TGTGCCACCAGCAGAGGTTTAGGACAGGGGGCCTACGAGCAGTACTTC.